In this sample, the clone carrying this T cell receptor (beta chain) turned up once. TCRdb's table, derived via immunoSEQ multiplex PCR, lists solely in-frame clones and lacks some. Counted here are about 67,000 clones, about 83% occurring once; the ten biggest clones make up about 0.66%. The data originate from a study of OX40 agonist ivuxolimab in advanced cancers. The CDR3 consists of 15 residues. CDR1 and CDR2 from the germline V gene are MNHNY and SVGAGI (reference sequence). V gave up 2 bases and J gave up 4 bases, with 9 bases separating them. This sequence originates from an adult with an advanced solid tumor such as melanoma, head and neck, liver or kidney cancer. This chain links TRBV6-6 with TRBJ1-6; D is ambiguous. Sample: CD4+ or CD8+ T cells sorted from blood, taken in a trial of the OX40 agonist ivuxolimab. CDR3 DNA: TGTGCCAGCAGTTACGACAACCGGTATAATTCACCCCTCCACTTT. Translated, it gives CASSYDNRYNSPLHF.